The 26 T cell receptor beta chains below come from one sample, sequenced in a study of low-dose radiotherapy and immunotherapy resistance in tumors. TRAV- and TRBV-specific primers primed first-strand cDNA, covering alpha and beta chains. For amplifying TCRs, the PCR ran for about 22 cycles with Phusion, which was used together with a constant-region primer and the adapter on the V primers. TCRdb itself ran the reads through MiXCR, one entry per CDR3 protein. Of around 80,000 distinct CDR3 sequences detected, roughly 17% appear once; the ten largest clones hold 1.1% to 1.5%. Time point described: after trial treatment. The treatment is: LDRT plus nivolumab, ipilimumab, low-dose cyclophosphamide and aspirin (RACIN trial). The material was PBMCs, obtained after low-dose radiotherapy plus immunotherapy. The receptor source for this set is a male donor with prostate cancer.

This clonotype was observed at least ten times. The gene calls are TRBV19 and TRBJ1-1; D gene uncertain. Germline V gene data show CDR1 as LNHDA and CDR2 as SQIVND (reference sequence). V lost 3 bases to trimming and J lost 0 bases, with 8 bases between them. The CDR3 is 14 amino acids. The CDR3 DNA reads TGTGCCAGTAGTATGGTGACGGTGAACACTGAAGCTTTCTTT. Protein product: CASSMVTVNTEAFF.

This clonotype was counted at least ten times. This rearrangement joins TRBV29-1 to TRBJ2-7; 7 bases align to TRBD1. Germline V gene sequence: CDR1 SQVTM, CDR2 ANQGSEA. V gave up 7 bases and J gave up 3 bases; unmatched junction bases: 3. This CDR3 has 11 amino acids. The DNA for the CDR3 is TGCAGCGGGGGACAGATCTACGAGCAGTACTTC. Translation: CSGGQIYEQYF.

The table lists this clonotype with many counts. This chain joins TRBV7-2 and TRBJ1-5; D uncertain. Germline V CDR1 and CDR2: SGHTA, FQGNSA. The CDR3 covers 16 residues. Trimming removed 1 base from V and 8 bases from J, with 18 bases in between. For the CDR3, the DNA is TGTGCCAGCAGCTTAGGGGCAGGAAATACCCACGAGCCCCAGCATTTT. It specifies CASSLGAGNTHEPQHF.

This clonotype appeared many times. V gene TRBV7-6 combines with J gene TRBJ2-1; D is possibly TRBD2 (5 bases). This CDR3 region has 15 residues. Germline V CDR1 and CDR2: SGHVS, FNYEAQ. Trimming took off 7 bases at V and 5 bases at J, with 18 bases between the two ends. The CDR3: CASTPGAGENNEQFF. The CDR3 nucleotides read TGTGCCAGCACCCCTGGCGCCGGGGAAAACAATGAGCAGTTCTTC. Full variable domain (rest looked up from reference TRBV7-6 and TRBJ2-1): GAGVSQSPRYKVTKRGQDVALRCDPISGHVSLYWYRQALGQGPEFLTYFNYEAQQDKSGLPNDRFSAERPEGSISTLTIQRTEQRDSAMYRCASTPGAGENNEQFFGPGTRLTVL.

This clonotype was found many times. This chain uses TRBV20-1 with TRBJ2-5; no reliable D call. The germline V gene has CDR1 DFQATT and CDR2 SNEGSKA (reference sequence). The CDR3 consists of 12 residues. V was trimmed by 3 bases and J by 5 bases, leaving 10 bases between them. The CDR3 here is CSASARLETQYF. For the CDR3, the DNA is TGCAGTGCTAGCGCTCGGCTCGAGACCCAGTACTTC.

This clonotype was seen repeatedly, ten times or more. This chain joins TRBV19 and TRBJ1-1; 9 bases line up with TRBD1. V trimming: 7 bases; J trimming: 3 bases; junction bases outside the gene matches: 6. The CDR3 loop spans 14 amino acids. Germline CDR1 is LNHDA and CDR2 is SQIVND (reference sequence). CDR3 coding DNA: TGTGCCAGTACCAGGGACAGGGAAGACACTGAAGCTTTCTTT. As protein: CASTRDREDTEAFF. The complete variable domain, with remaining parts taken from reference TRBV19 and TRBJ1-1, reads DGGITQSPKYLFRKEGQNVTLSCEQNLNHDAMYWYRQDPGQGLRLIYYSQIVNDFQKGDIAEGYSVSREKKESFPLTVTSAQKNPTAFYLCASTRDREDTEAFFGQGTRLTVV.

Many counts were recorded for this clonotype. The rearrangement links TRBV12-3 or TRBV12-4 to TRBJ2-1; D remains ambiguous. The germline V and J ends were trimmed by 3 bases and 3 bases, with 12 bases remaining between them. This CDR3 contains 15 residues. The CDR3 DNA reads as TGTGCCAGCAGTTTCAACAACGTAATCTACAATGAGCAGTTCTTC. This encodes CASSFNNVIYNEQFF.

This clonotype was observed at least ten times. The genes are TRBV7-3 and TRBJ2-5; D not certain. Germline-derived CDR1 and CDR2 are SGHTA and FQGTGA. V was clipped by 5 bases and J by 4 bases, with 14 bases between them. This CDR3 spans 14 amino acids. The CDR3 region is CASSKLPVGETQYF. For the CDR3, the DNA is TGTGCCAGCAGCAAACTCCCCGTTGGAGAGACCCAGTACTTC.

This clonotype was seen at least ten times. The chain combines TRBV4-1 with TRBJ2-1; D remains ambiguous. The CDR3 has 16 residues. V dropped 3 bases and J dropped 0 bases, with 12 bases sitting between them. CDR1 and CDR2 (germline): MGHRA, YSYEKL. CDR3 sequence reads: CASSQSSISSYNEQFF. DNA for the CDR3: TGCGCCAGCAGCCAGTCTTCCATAAGCTCCTACAATGAGCAGTTCTTC.

This chain links TRBV6-1 with TRBJ2-3; tentative D call: TRBD2 (6 bases). Germline CDR1 and CDR2: MNHNS and SASEGT. Deletions cut 5 bases from V and 2 bases from J, with 20 bases between. The CDR3 is 17 residues long. CDR3 coding DNA: TGTGCCAGCAGTTACTTTGCCGGGTCTAGCGCCACAGATACGCAGTATTTT. This translates into CASSYFAGSSATDTQYF.

This clonotype has ten or more counts. The gene calls are TRBV29-1 and TRBJ2-5; a weak D match, TRBD1 (6 bases). Trimming shortened V by 4 bases and J by 4 bases, and 13 bases separated the two germline ends. Germline V gene sequence: CDR1 SQVTM, CDR2 ANQGSEA. The CDR3 spans 13 residues. DNA for the CDR3: TGCAGCGTTGTGGTAGGGGGACGAGAGACCCAGTACTTC. This codes for CSVVVGGRETQYF.

This clonotype was counted many times. The chain joins TRBV28 to TRBJ2-7; D is possibly TRBD1 or TRBD2 (5 bases each). Trimming took off 6 bases at V and 6 bases at J, with 21 bases between the two ends. The length of the CDR3 is 15 residues. CDR1 is MDHEN, CDR2 SYDVKM, per germline. Written as DNA, the CDR3 is TGTGCCAGCAGCTCCAGTGGGGCCACCCGGGGCGAGCAGTACTTC. Encoded protein: CASSSSGATRGEQYF.

This clonotype was seen ten or more times. The chain couples TRBV28 to TRBJ2-5; 7 nucleotides match TRBD1. The CDR3 has 14 residues. The trim removed 6 bases at V and 5 bases at J, leaving 9 bases unmatched. The germline V gene has CDR1 MDHEN and CDR2 SYDVKM. CDR3 DNA: TGTGCCAGCAGGCCCCGACAGGGATCGGAGACCCAGTACTTC. Residues: CASRPRQGSETQYF. The variable domain in full, completed from reference TRBV28 and TRBJ2-5, reads DVKVTQSSRYLVKRTGEKVFLECVQDMDHENMFWYRQDPGLGLRLIYFSYDVKMKEKGDIPEGYSVSREKKERFSLILESASTNQTSMYLCASRPRQGSETQYFGPGTRLLVL.

On this clonotype itself: Possible read error: a much larger clone is one base away. V usage is TRBV27 and J usage is TRBJ2-7; 9 bases align to TRBD1. The V and J ends lost 6 bases and 3 bases, in that order; junction bases with no gene match: 3. There are 13 residues in the CDR3. CDR1 MNHEY and CDR2 SMNVEV come from the germline V gene (reference sequence). The CDR3 bases are TGTGCCAGCAGCCGGACAGGGGTCTACGAGCAGTACTTC. Its translation: CASSRTGVYEQYF.

In its sample, this clonotype was seen many times. This sequence joins TRBV27 and TRBJ2-3; the D gene could be TRBD1 or TRBD2 (6 bases each). The CDR3 covers 16 residues. The germline V and J ends were trimmed by 1 base and 0 bases, with 11 bases remaining between them. The germline V gene has CDR1 MNHEY and CDR2 SMNVEV (reference sequence). The chain's CDR3 is CASSLYPGASTDTQYF. CDR3 bases: TGTGCCAGCAGTTTATATCCGGGGGCTAGCACAGATACGCAGTATTTT.

This clonotype has a count of ten or more. The genes are TRBV3-1 and TRBJ2-7; TRBD1 matches at 9 bases. Per the germline V gene, CDR1 is LGHDT and CDR2 is YNNKEL (reference sequence). With 4 bases clipped from V and 2 bases from J, the junction kept 3 bases outside the gene matches. The CDR3 sequence is 14 residues long. The CDR3 loop reads CASSPWTGAYEQYF. In DNA form, the CDR3 reads TGTGCCAGCAGCCCCTGGACAGGGGCCTACGAGCAGTACTTC.

Many counts were recorded for this clonotype. The CDR3 DNA follows: TGTGCCAGCGGAGAATTGGGGGGAAGGGAGACCCAGTACTTC. It is translated as CASGELGGRETQYF. This chain uses TRBV6-8 with TRBJ2-5; possibly TRBD2 for D (6 bases). The V and J ends lost 8 bases and 5 bases respectively, with 18 bases between them. The germline V gene has CDR1 MNHGY and CDR2 SAAAGT. The CDR3 extends over 14 amino acids.

On this clonotype itself: A much larger clone lies one base from this, so it may be a read error. This rearrangement joins TRBV20-1 to TRBJ2-1; D is possibly TRBD1 (6 bases). V lost 6 bases and J 10 bases, leaving 19 bases between the germline ends. The CDR3 totals 13 residues. Germline CDR1 DFQATT, CDR2 SNEGSKA (reference sequence). CDR3 in DNA: TGCAGTGCCATCTCGGACAGTACCTACGAGCAGTTCTTC. Translating gives CSAISDSTYEQFF.

The chain recombines TRBV7-2 with TRBJ1-5; 7 nucleotides match TRBD1. The germline CDR1 and CDR2 sequences are SGHTA and FQGNSA. CDR3 length: 14 residues. Trimming removed 5 bases from V and 9 bases from J; junction bases left unmatched: 10. In DNA, the CDR3 is TGTGCCAGCAGCCCGGGACAGCCCCCTTGGCCCCAGCATTTT. The encoded protein is CASSPGQPPWPQHF.

The rearrangement links TRBV20-1 to TRBJ2-7; 10 positions match TRBD2. Germline V gene lookup returns CDR1 DFQATT and CDR2 SNEGSKA (reference sequence). V shed 5 bases, J shed 7 bases, and the junction held 11 bases outside the gene matches. This CDR3 region has 14 residues. CDR3 sequence (DNA): TGCAGTGCTGTTCTAGCGGGAGCCTACAATGAGCAGTACTTC. It translates to CSAVLAGAYNEQYF.

The chain carries TRBV29-1 and TRBJ2-1; no clear D. The germline CDR1 and CDR2 sequences are SQVTM and ANQGSEA. The length of the CDR3 is 14 residues. Trimming took 4 bases from V and 2 from J, leaving 12 bases between them. The CDR3 sequence is CSVATGTTYNEQFF. The CDR3 region has the DNA TGCAGCGTTGCGACCGGAACGACCTACAATGAGCAGTTCTTC.

This clonotype was found many times. The V and J genes are TRBV6-2 or TRBV6-3 and TRBJ1-2, with D unclear. Germline loops: CDR1 MNHEY, CDR2 SVGEGT. The CDR3 consists of 14 residues. The V end was cut by 6 bases, the J end by 2 bases, with 13 bases between. CDR3 sequence: CASSNGQSNYGYTF. Here the CDR3 DNA reads TGTGCCAGCAGCAACGGGCAGTCGAACTATGGCTACACCTTC.

Regarding this clonotype: A much bigger clone sits one base away, suggesting this may be a read error. The CDR3 bases are TGTGCCAGCAGTTCGCCACGGCTCAGGGAGGCTGAAGCTTTCTTT. Translating gives CASSSPRLREAEAFF. The V and J genes are TRBV28 and TRBJ1-1, with D possibly matching TRBD1 (5 bases). Per the germline V gene, CDR1 is MDHEN and CDR2 is SYDVKM. With 4 bases removed from V and 6 bases from J, the gap between germline ends came to 18 bases. This CDR3 has 15 amino acids.

This clonotype was seen ten or more times. This chain links TRBV20-1 with TRBJ1-6, with a possible D match to TRBD1 (5 bases). V lost 0 bases and J 10 bases, leaving 13 bases between the germline ends. The CDR3 sequence is 14 residues long. CDR1 DFQATT and CDR2 SNEGSKA come from the germline V gene (reference sequence). In DNA form, the CDR3 reads TGCAGTGCTAGAGATCGCAGGGATGGGTCACCCCTCCACTTT. Amino acid sequence: CSARDRRDGSPLHF.

There are many counts of this clonotype. CDR3 region: CASAQVSGNTIYF. DNA for the CDR3: TGTGCCAGCGCACAGGTCTCTGGAAACACCATATATTTT. This sequence joins TRBV25-1 and TRBJ1-3; perhaps TRBD1 as D (5 bases). The germline V and J ends were trimmed by 8 bases and 0 bases, with 8 bases remaining between them. CDR1 MGHDK and CDR2 SYGVNS come from the germline V gene. This CDR3 has 13 amino acids.

This clonotype showed up many times. This chain connects TRBV28 to TRBJ2-7, with TRBD2 as a possible D gene (5 bases). The germline V and J ends were trimmed by 7 bases and 9 bases, with 13 bases remaining between them. CDR1 MDHEN and CDR2 SYDVKM come from the germline V gene. The CDR3 covers 11 residues. For the CDR3, the DNA is TGTGCCAGCACTAGCTACGAGAGGCAGTACTTC. It is translated as CASTSYERQYF.